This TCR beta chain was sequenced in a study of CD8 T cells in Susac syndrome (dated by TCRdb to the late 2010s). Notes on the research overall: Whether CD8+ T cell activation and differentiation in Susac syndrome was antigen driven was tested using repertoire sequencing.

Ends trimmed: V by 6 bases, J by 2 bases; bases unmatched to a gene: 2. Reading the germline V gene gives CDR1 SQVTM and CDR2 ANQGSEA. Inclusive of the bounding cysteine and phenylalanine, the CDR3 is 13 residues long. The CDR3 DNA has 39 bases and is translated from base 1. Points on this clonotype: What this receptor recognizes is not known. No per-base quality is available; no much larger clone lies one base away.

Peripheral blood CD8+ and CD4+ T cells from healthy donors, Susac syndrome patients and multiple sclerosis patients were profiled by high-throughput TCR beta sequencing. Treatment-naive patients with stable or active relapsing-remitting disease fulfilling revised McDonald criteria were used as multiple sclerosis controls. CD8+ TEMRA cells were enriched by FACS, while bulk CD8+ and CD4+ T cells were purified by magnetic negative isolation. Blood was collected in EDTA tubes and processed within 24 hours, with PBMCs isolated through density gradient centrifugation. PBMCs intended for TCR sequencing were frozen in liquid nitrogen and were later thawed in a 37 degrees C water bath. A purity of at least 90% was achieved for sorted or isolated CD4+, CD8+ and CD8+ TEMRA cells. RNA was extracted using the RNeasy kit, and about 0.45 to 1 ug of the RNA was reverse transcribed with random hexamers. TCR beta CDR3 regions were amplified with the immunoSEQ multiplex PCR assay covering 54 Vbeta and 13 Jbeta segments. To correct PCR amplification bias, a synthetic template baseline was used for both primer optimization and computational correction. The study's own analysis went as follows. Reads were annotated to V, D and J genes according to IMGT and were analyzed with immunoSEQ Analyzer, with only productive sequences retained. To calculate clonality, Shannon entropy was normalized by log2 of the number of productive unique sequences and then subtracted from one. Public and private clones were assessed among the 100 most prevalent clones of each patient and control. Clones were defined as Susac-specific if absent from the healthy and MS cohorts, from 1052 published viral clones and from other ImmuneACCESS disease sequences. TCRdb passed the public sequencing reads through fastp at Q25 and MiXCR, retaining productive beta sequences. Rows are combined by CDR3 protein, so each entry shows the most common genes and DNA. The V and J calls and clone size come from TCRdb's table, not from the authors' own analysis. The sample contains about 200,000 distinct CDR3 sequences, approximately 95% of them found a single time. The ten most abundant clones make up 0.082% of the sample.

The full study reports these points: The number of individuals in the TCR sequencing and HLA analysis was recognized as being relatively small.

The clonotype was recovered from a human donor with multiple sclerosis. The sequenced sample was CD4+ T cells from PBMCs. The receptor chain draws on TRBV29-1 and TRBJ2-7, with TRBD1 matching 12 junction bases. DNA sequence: TGCAGCGTCCGGGACAGGGGGCCCTACGAGCAGTACTTC. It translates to CSVRDRGPYEQYF.